This TCR beta chain emerged from a study of CD4 T cells in relation to SARS-CoV-2 and coronaviruses. About the study: PBMCs were cultured with antigen for over nine days before TCR beta sequencing.

Before the COVID-19 pandemic, during about 2010-2019, CD4+ T cells were taken from unexposed donors. The cells were cultured for about ten days before CD4+ T cells were isolated. PBMCs were plated at 1.5 million to 2 million per well in IL-2-containing medium. Points on this clone: Its antigen remains unknown.

Using immunoSEQ multiplex PCR, the repertoire was profiled, and TCRdb retains in-frame clones only, with some absent. The sample includes under 20,000 clones, 60% to 80% of them seen just once. The sample was CD4+ T cells from PBMCs, cultured in vitro. The TCR originated in a human donor in good health.

CDR3 loop: CASSPRQGSGANVLTF. As DNA, the CDR3 is TGCGCCAGCAGCCCCCGGCAAGGCTCTGGGGCCAACGTCCTGACTTTC. The genes are TRBV5-1 and TRBJ2-6; D not certain. The CDR3 has 16 residues. Germline V gene data show CDR1 as SGHRS and CDR2 as YFSETQ. Trimming shortened V by 4 bases and J by 0 bases, and 11 bases separated the two germline ends.